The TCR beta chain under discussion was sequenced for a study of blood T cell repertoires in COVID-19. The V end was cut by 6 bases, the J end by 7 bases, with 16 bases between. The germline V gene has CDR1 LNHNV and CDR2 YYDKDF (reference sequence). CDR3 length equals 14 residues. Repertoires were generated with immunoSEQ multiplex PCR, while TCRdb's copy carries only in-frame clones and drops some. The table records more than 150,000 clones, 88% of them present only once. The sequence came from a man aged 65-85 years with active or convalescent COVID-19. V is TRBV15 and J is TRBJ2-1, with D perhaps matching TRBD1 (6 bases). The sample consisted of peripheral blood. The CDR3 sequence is CATSNRASRNEQFF. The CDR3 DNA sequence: TGTGCCACCAGTAACAGGGCGTCTAGGAATGAGCAGTTCTTC.